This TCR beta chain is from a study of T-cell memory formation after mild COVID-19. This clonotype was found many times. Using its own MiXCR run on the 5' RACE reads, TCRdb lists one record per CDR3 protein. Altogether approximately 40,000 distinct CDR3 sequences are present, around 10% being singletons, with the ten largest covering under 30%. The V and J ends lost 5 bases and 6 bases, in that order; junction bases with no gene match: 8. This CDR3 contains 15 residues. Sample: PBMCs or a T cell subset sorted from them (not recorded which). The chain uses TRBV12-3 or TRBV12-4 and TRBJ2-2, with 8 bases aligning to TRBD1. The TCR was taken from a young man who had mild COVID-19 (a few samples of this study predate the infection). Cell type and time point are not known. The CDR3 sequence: CASSPTTGAAGELFF. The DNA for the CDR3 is TGTGCCAGCAGTCCGACGACAGGGGCGGCCGGGGAGCTGTTTTTT.